Listed here are 6 T cell receptor beta chains from one sample, sequenced in a study of blood T cell repertoires in COVID-19. Assay used: immunoSEQ multiplex PCR; TCRdb lists only in-frame clones, some missing. The sample carries over 70,000 clones, approximately 90% recorded once. The sequencing sample was made of peripheral blood. The receptor source for this set is a human donor with active COVID-19. The donor label of this sample is uncertain.

The chain employs TRBV7-9 and TRBJ2-3; TRBD2 aligns across 11 bases. Trimming took 0 bases from V and 2 from J; bases not matched to a gene: 4. This CDR3 contains 17 residues. The V gene's germline CDR1 is SEHNR and CDR2 FQNEAQ (reference sequence). DNA of the CDR3: TGTGCCAGCAGCTTAGCGCTAGCGGGGGGATTCACAGATACGCAGTATTTT. Encoded protein: CASSLALAGGFTDTQYF.

The chain has TRBV19 and TRBJ1-1; possible D gene TRBD1, 6 bases. CDR3 length: 16 amino acids. Per germline, CDR1 LNHDA and CDR2 SQIVND (reference sequence). Trimming removed 5 bases from V and 4 bases from J, with 20 bases in between. The CDR3 DNA sequence: TGTGCCAGTAGTTCCCTATGGGGGGGGGACATCACTGAAGCTTTCTTT. It codes for CASSSLWGGDITEAFF. Based on the CDR3 plus reference TRBV19 and TRBJ1-1, the full variable domain is DGGITQSPKYLFRKEGQNVTLSCEQNLNHDAMYWYRQDPGQGLRLIYYSQIVNDFQKGDIAEGYSVSREKKESFPLTVTSAQKNPTAFYLCASSSLWGGDITEAFFGQGTRLTVV.

The V call is TRBV19, the J call TRBJ2-7; a weak D match, TRBD1 (5 bases). Trimming stripped 5 bases from V and 4 bases from J, with 18 bases between. Germline V CDR1 and CDR2: LNHDA, SQIVND (reference sequence). This CDR3 spans 15 amino acids. The CDR3 DNA follows: TGTGCCAGTAGTTCAGGGTCTGGTATTAGTTACGAGCAGTACTTC. It yields the protein CASSSGSGISYEQYF.

The chain uses TRBV7-9 and TRBJ2-5; tentatively, D is TRBD1 (5 bases). Germline V gene data show CDR1 as SEHNR and CDR2 as FQNEAQ (reference sequence). The CDR3 extends over 16 amino acids. The V gene lost 4 bases and the J gene lost 2 bases, with 17 bases spanning the gap. DNA of the CDR3: TGTGCCAGCAGCTCTGCCCTCAATCGACAGCAAGAGACCCAGTACTTC. This sequence encodes CASSSALNRQQETQYF.

J is TRBJ2-5 and V is TRBV9; no definite D call. In germline, CDR1 is SGDLS, CDR2 YYNGEE. V gave up 4 bases and J gave up 5 bases, with 12 bases separating them. The CDR3 consists of 13 residues. The CDR3 nucleotides are TGTGCCAGCAGCCCCCCCCGACTGGAGACCCAGTACTTC. This sequence encodes CASSPPRLETQYF. Full variable domain (rest looked up from reference TRBV9 and TRBJ2-5): DSGVTQTPKHLITATGQRVTLRCSPRSGDLSVYWYQQSLDQGLQFLIQYYNGEERAKGNILERFSAQQFPDLHSELNLSSLELGDSALYFCASSPPRLETQYFGPGTRLLVL.

The chain couples TRBV3-1 (or the pseudogene TRBV3-2) to TRBJ1-3, with 8 nucleotides matching TRBD1. J gave up 0 bases and V 0 bases, and 4 bases lay outside the gene matches. Germline values: CDR1 LGHDT, CDR2 YNNKEL (reference sequence). CDR3 size: 17 residues. CDR3 sequence (DNA): TGTGCCAGCAGCCAAGATCGGACAGGGAGCTCTGGAAACACCATATATTTT. This encodes CASSQDRTGSSGNTIYF.